The T cell receptor beta chain described here comes from a study of T cell responses to AZD1222 COVID-19 vaccine. Only in-frame clones appear in the TCRdb table, and some are missing; sequencing was by immunoSEQ multiplex PCR. The sample contains around 150,000 clones, more than 75% of which appear only once. The CDR3 totals 12 residues. Trimming pared 6 bases from V and 3 bases from J, leaving 6 bases between. This chain connects TRBV12-3 or TRBV12-4 to TRBJ1-5; D remains unclear. The TCR comes from an adult who received the AZD1222 COVID-19 vaccine. The sample was peripheral blood, taken 28 days after the second AZD1222 dose. The CDR3 DNA sequence: TGTGCCAGCAGACAGTACAATCAGCCCCAGCATTTT. It is translated as CASRQYNQPQHF.